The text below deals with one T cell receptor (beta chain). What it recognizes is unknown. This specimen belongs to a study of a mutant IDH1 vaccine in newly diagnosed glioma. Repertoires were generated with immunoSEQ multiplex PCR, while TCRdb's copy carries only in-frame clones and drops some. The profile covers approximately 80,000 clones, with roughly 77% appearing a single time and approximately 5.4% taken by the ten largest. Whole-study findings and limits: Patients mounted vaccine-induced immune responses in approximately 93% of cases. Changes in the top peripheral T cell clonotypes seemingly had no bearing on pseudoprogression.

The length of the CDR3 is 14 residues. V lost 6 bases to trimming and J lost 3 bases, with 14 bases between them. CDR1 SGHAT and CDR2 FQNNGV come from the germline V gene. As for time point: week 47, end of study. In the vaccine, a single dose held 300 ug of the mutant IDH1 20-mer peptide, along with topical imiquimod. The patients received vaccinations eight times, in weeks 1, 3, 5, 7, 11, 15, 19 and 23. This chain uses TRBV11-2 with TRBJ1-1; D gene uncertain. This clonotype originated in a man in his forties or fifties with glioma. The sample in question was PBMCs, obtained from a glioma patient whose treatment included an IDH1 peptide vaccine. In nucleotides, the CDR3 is TGTGCCAGCAGTCAAACCAAGAGCTACACTGAAGCTTTCTTT. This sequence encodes CASSQTKSYTEAFF. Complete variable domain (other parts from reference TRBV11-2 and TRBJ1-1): EAGVAQSPRYKIIEKRQSVAFWCNPISGHATLYWYQQILGQGPKLLIQFQNNGVVDDSQLPKDRFSAERLKGVDSTLKIQPAKLEDSAVYLCASSQTKSYTEAFFGQGTRLTVV.